This T cell receptor (beta chain) emerged from a study of PD-1 blockade in mismatch repair-deficient tumors. At the level of the study: Patients had eleven to twelve mismatch repair-deficient cancer types and were previously treated and progressing.

The germline CDR1 and CDR2 sequences are MNHEY and SMNVEV (reference sequence). Trimming shortened V by 3 bases and J by 0 bases, and 11 bases separated the two germline ends. There are 16 residues in the CDR3. Data came from immunoSEQ multiplex PCR; TCRdb stores just in-frame clones and leaves some out. There are approximately 23,000 clones in the sample; about four fifths occur only once, and under 3.5% lies in the top ten. Mismatch repair deficiency was confirmed in all patients, by PCR or immunohistochemistry. TCR sequencing covered a few patients who responded to pembrolizumab. For this clone: The antigen is not known.

Whole-study findings and limits: Tumor-resident clones, often absent from pretreatment blood, expanded after pembrolizumab and then contracted.

Sequences were derived from PBMCs, sampled before pembrolizumab treatment. The receptor's source is an adult with mismatch repair-deficient cancer. This chain joins TRBV27 and TRBJ1-4, with a possible D match to TRBD1 (5 bases). The CDR3 nucleotides are TGTGCCAGCAGTTTTTGGGGCACTTCAACTAATGAAAAACTGTTTTTT. Translation gives CASSFWGTSTNEKLFF.